A selection of T cell receptor beta chains follows, all from one sample in a study of T cell repertoires in cytomegalovirus infection. TCRdb recomputed calls from the reads with MiXCR, one row per CDR3 protein. Of over 250,000 distinct CDR3 sequences in the sample, around 20% were seen once. These TCRs' antigens remain unknown. The material sequenced was cultured PBMCs, taken from culture after CMV antigen stimulation. These receptors were collected from a human donor in good health (CMV status not recorded). Some clones in this sample may be carry-over from other donors' samples. CDR3s include the opening cysteine and the closing phenylalanine or tryptophan. The D gene is left open where the match is weak. Clone size is stated in some rows and not others, as once, few, many or a class when expanded.

D gene: TRBD1; CDR3 length: 17; V gene: TRBV27; clone size: NA; J gene: TRBJ1-1; CDR3 protein: CASRLQGAEGLYTEAFF; CDR3 DNA: TGTGCCAGCAGGCTACAGGGGGCCGAGGGACTATACACTGAAGCTTTCTTT
D gene: TRBD2; CDR3 length: 13; V gene: TRBV20-1; clone size: NA; J gene: TRBJ2-1; CDR3 protein: CSANSLAGRQLIF; CDR3 DNA: TGCAGTGCTAACTCCCTAGCGGGACGTCAGTTGATCTTC
D gene: TRBD2; CDR3 length: 17; V gene: TRBV7-2; clone size: NA; J gene: TRBJ2-1; CDR3 protein: CASLILSRGGPYGEQFF; CDR3 DNA: TGTGCCAGCCTTATTCTATCACGGGGAGGGCCATATGGGGAGCAGTTCTTC
D gene: TRBD1; CDR3 length: 15; V gene: TRBV7-2; clone size: NA; J gene: TRBJ2-7; CDR3 protein: CASSLVGQGGYEQYF; CDR3 DNA: TGTGCCAGCAGCTTAGTTGGACAGGGGGGGTACGAGCAGTACTTC
D gene: TRBD2; CDR3 length: 17; V gene: TRBV6-6; clone size: few; J gene: TRBJ2-7; CDR3 protein: CASSHLRGGRALYEQYF; CDR3 DNA: TGTGCCAGCAGCCACCTTCGGGGCGGGAGAGCCTTGTACGAGCAGTACTTC
D gene: TRBD2; CDR3 length: 15; V gene: TRBV11-2; clone size: NA; J gene: TRBJ2-3; CDR3 protein: CASSSTQRERYTQYF; CDR3 DNA: TGTGCCAGCAGCTCGACGCAGCGGGAGCGGTATACGCAGTATTTT
D gene: TRBD1; CDR3 length: 16; V gene: TRBV4-3; clone size: NA; J gene: TRBJ2-5; CDR3 protein: CASSPQRDRGRETQYF; CDR3 DNA: TGCGCCAGCAGCCCACAACGAGACAGGGGACGGGAGACCCAGTACTTC
D gene: NA; CDR3 length: 12; V gene: TRBV24-1; clone size: once; J gene: TRBJ1-1; CDR3 protein: CATRAGNTEAFF; CDR3 DNA: TGTGCCACCAGGGCAGGGAACACTGAAGCTTTCTTT
D gene: NA; CDR3 length: 13; V gene: TRBV25-1; clone size: NA; J gene: TRBJ2-3; CDR3 protein: CASSYYSTDTQYF; CDR3 DNA: TGTGCCAGCAGTTATTACAGCACAGATACGCAGTATTTT
D gene: TRBD1; CDR3 length: 14; V gene: TRBV11-2; clone size: once; J gene: TRBJ1-4; CDR3 protein: CASSSGQGLEKLFF; CDR3 DNA: TGTGCCAGCAGCTCTGGACAGGGGCTCGAAAAACTGTTTTTT
D gene: TRBD1; CDR3 length: 12; V gene: TRBV28; clone size: NA; J gene: TRBJ1-2; CDR3 protein: CAMNRGTGGYTF; CDR3 DNA: TGTGCCATGAACAGGGGAACAGGAGGCTACACCTTC
D gene: TRBD2; CDR3 length: 15; V gene: TRBV11-3; clone size: few; J gene: TRBJ2-1; CDR3 protein: CASSFALAGVSEQFF; CDR3 DNA: TGTGCCAGCAGCTTTGCACTAGCGGGAGTATCTGAGCAGTTCTTC
D gene: NA; CDR3 length: 14; V gene: TRBV7-9; clone size: few; J gene: TRBJ2-5; CDR3 protein: CASSRLRGQETQYF; CDR3 DNA: TGTGCCAGCAGTCGCCTAAGGGGGCAAGAGACCCAGTACTTC
D gene: TRBD2; CDR3 length: 15; V gene: TRBV7-2; clone size: many; J gene: TRBJ2-1; CDR3 protein: CASSFGLAENNEQFF; CDR3 DNA: TGTGCCAGCAGCTTTGGACTAGCGGAGAACAATGAGCAGTTCTTC
D gene: TRBD2; CDR3 length: 14; V gene: TRBV12-3/TRBV12-4; clone size: NA; J gene: TRBJ2-7; CDR3 protein: CASSLSTSGSKQYF; CDR3 DNA: TGTGCCAGCAGTTTGTCGACTAGCGGGAGTAAGCAGTACTTC
D gene: NA; CDR3 length: 13; V gene: TRBV7-6; clone size: many; J gene: TRBJ1-5; CDR3 protein: CASSLAIDQPQHF; CDR3 DNA: TGTGCCAGCAGCTTGGCCATAGATCAGCCCCAGCATTTT
D gene: TRBD1; CDR3 length: 16; V gene: TRBV7-2; clone size: many; J gene: TRBJ1-2; CDR3 protein: CASSLGGDRANYGYTF; CDR3 DNA: TGTGCCAGCAGCTTAGGAGGGGACAGGGCGAACTATGGCTACACCTTC
D gene: NA; CDR3 length: 11; V gene: TRBV11-2; clone size: NA; J gene: TRBJ1-1; CDR3 protein: CASSRGSEAFF; CDR3 DNA: TGTGCCAGCAGCCGGGGGTCTGAAGCTTTCTTT
D gene: NA; CDR3 length: 12; V gene: TRBV12-3/TRBV12-4; clone size: NA; J gene: TRBJ2-1; CDR3 protein: CASSSLAYEQFF; CDR3 DNA: TGTGCCAGCAGCTCCCTAGCGTATGAGCAGTTCTTC
D gene: NA; CDR3 length: 15; V gene: TRBV7-9; clone size: NA; J gene: TRBJ2-5; CDR3 protein: CASSPGANGRETQYF; CDR3 DNA: TGTGCCAGCAGCCCAGGGGCCAATGGTCGGGAGACCCAGTACTTC
D gene: NA; CDR3 length: 11; V gene: TRBV7-9; clone size: NA; J gene: TRBJ1-2; CDR3 protein: CASSQRHGYTF; CDR3 DNA: TGTGCCAGCAGCCAACGACATGGCTACACCTTC
D gene: TRBD2; CDR3 length: 14; V gene: TRBV6-5; clone size: NA; J gene: TRBJ2-5; CDR3 protein: CASSTPGLEETQYF; CDR3 DNA: TGTGCCAGCAGTACCCCGGGACTAGAGGAGACCCAGTACTTC
D gene: TRBD2; CDR3 length: 15; V gene: TRBV7-6; clone size: NA; J gene: TRBJ2-1; CDR3 protein: CASSPDSGRDNEQFF; CDR3 DNA: TGTGCCAGCAGCCCAGATAGCGGGAGAGACAATGAGCAGTTCTTC